This T cell receptor (beta chain) appears in the sequencing data of a study of OX40 agonist ivuxolimab in advanced cancers. Turning to the study itself: Ivuxolimab, which is an agonistic anti-OX40 (CD134) antibody, was administered to the patients. A history of anti-PD-1, anti-PD-L1 or anti-CTLA-4 therapy was acceptable, and 40% to 45% had some.

Germline-derived CDR1 and CDR2 are DFQATT and SNEGSKA (reference sequence). This CDR3 has 11 amino acids. V lost 5 bases, J lost 7 bases, and 12 bases lay in between. Assay: immunoSEQ multiplex PCR; the TCRdb copy retains only in-frame clones and omits some. The repertoire includes tens of thousands of clones, roughly 90% of them detected once, and approximately 2.5% sits in the top ten. Study-wide points: CD4+ and CD8+ blood T cells expanded clonally by week 6 at 0.1 to 3.0 mg/kg. CD8+ T cells (on average) carried more expanded clones than CD4+ T cells.

As for this clone: Antigen specificity is unknown.

The chain combines TRBV20-1 with TRBJ2-7; tentatively, D is TRBD2 (5 bases). The starting material was CD4+ or CD8+ T cells sorted from blood, obtained in a trial of the OX40 agonist ivuxolimab. The receptor was isolated from an adult with an advanced solid tumor such as melanoma, head and neck, liver or kidney cancer. The CDR3 region is CSAALASEQYF. As DNA, the CDR3 is TGCAGTGCTGCTCTAGCAAGTGAGCAGTACTTC.